What follows are 32 T cell receptor beta chains derived from one specimen sequenced in a study of blood T cell repertoires in COVID-19. Only in-frame clones appear in the TCRdb table, and some are missing; sequencing was by immunoSEQ multiplex PCR. The sample contains approximately 360,000 clones, 75% to 90% of which appear only once. The sequencing sample was made of PBMCs or T cells enriched from blood (not recorded which). These receptors were taken from a woman aged 50 to 60 who had recovered from COVID-19.

The genes are TRBV10-3 and TRBJ2-7, with TRBD2 as a possible D gene (5 bases). The V end was cut by 6 bases, the J end by 4 bases, with 13 bases between. Germline V gives CDR1 ENHRY, CDR2 SYGVKD. The CDR3 covers 13 residues. In DNA, the CDR3 is TGTGCCATCAGCTGGACTGGGAAATACGAGCAGTACTTC. Residues: CAISWTGKYEQYF.

The DNA of the CDR3 is TGTGCCAGCTCACCCGGACAGGGTGGTGGCTACACCTTC. Protein: CASSPGQGGGYTF. The gene calls are TRBV18 and TRBJ1-2; 8 nucleotides align to TRBD1. J lost 7 bases, V lost 3 bases, and 4 bases had no gene match. The germline CDR1 and CDR2 sequences are KGHSH and LQKENI. This CDR3 region has 13 residues.

The chain carries TRBV3-1 (or the pseudogene TRBV3-2) and TRBJ1-4; D is unresolved. CDR3 length: 14 amino acids. Germline CDR1 LGHDT, CDR2 YNNKEL (reference sequence). With 1 base removed from V and 5 bases from J, the gap between germline ends came to 8 bases. The CDR3 protein is CASSQVGGNEKLFF. CDR3 nucleotides: TGTGCCAGCAGCCAAGTTGGAGGAAATGAAAAACTGTTTTTT.

This chain links TRBV3-1 (or the pseudogene TRBV3-2) with TRBJ2-7; tentatively, D is TRBD1 (5 bases). The germline V gene has CDR1 LGHDT and CDR2 YNNKEL (reference sequence). The CDR3 consists of 14 residues. Trimming took off 1 base at V and 5 bases at J, with 12 bases between the two ends. CDR3 DNA: TGTGCCAGCAGCCAAGCCCAGGGAATTCACGAGCAGTACTTC. It yields the protein CASSQAQGIHEQYF.

This sequence joins TRBV5-4 and TRBJ1-2; D gene unclear. Between the trimmed V and J ends, which lost 0 bases and 4 bases, there was a span of 13 bases. CDR1 is SGHNT and CDR2 is YYREEE in the germline V gene (reference sequence). The CDR3 contains 15 residues. The CDR3 is CASSLAGGYIYGYTF. Written as DNA, the CDR3 is TGTGCCAGCAGCTTGGCCGGAGGGTACATCTATGGCTACACCTTC.

The chain carries TRBV6-5 and TRBJ2-1; 7 bases match TRBD1. CDR3 length: 15 amino acids. CDR1 is MNHEY and CDR2 is SVGAGI in the germline V gene. The junction had 8 bases not matched to a gene; V was cut back by 2 bases and J by 7 bases. The CDR3, as DNA: TGTGCCAGCAGTTACCTCGTCGGGACAGCTAATGAGCAGTTCTTC. Protein: CASSYLVGTANEQFF.

CDR3 amino acids: CASPGQSSGNTIYF. In DNA, the CDR3 is TGTGCCAGTCCGGGACAGAGCTCTGGAAACACCATATATTTT. The chain carries TRBV5-8 and TRBJ1-3; TRBD1 agrees at 7 bases. The J segment lost 0 bases and the V segment lost 8 bases, leaving 5 bases of the junction unmatched. Germline CDR1 reads SGHTS; CDR2 reads YDEGEE. The length of the CDR3 is 14 residues.

Only a few counts were recorded for this clone. V gene TRBV5-1 combines with J gene TRBJ1-3, with D perhaps matching TRBD1 (5 bases). The CDR3 is 16 amino acids. The V gene lost 4 bases and the J gene lost 7 bases, with 21 bases spanning the gap. Per the germline V gene, CDR1 is SGHRS and CDR2 is YFSETQ. The CDR3 spells CASSPEMGQVGNTIYF. The CDR3 DNA reads as TGCGCCAGCAGCCCAGAAATGGGGCAGGTTGGGAACACCATATATTTT.

The chain carries TRBV4-2 and TRBJ2-2; TRBD1 matches 10 bases. CDR1 and CDR2 from the germline V gene are LGHNA and YNFKEQ. CDR3 length: 17 residues. V shed 0 bases and J 4 bases; nucleotides not matched to a gene: 5. The CDR3 loop is CASSQDQGQGVTGELFF. CDR3 bases: TGTGCCAGCAGCCAAGATCAAGGACAGGGGGTCACCGGGGAGCTGTTTTTT.

The V and J genes are TRBV11-3 and TRBJ2-3; TRBD1 aligns across 11 bases. CDR1 SGHNT and CDR2 YENEEA come from the germline V gene. Unmatched junction bases numbered 8, after V lost 7 bases and J lost 5 bases. The CDR3 spans 15 residues. CDR3 protein: CASTLDRGPIDTQYF. The CDR3 DNA is TGTGCCAGCACCCTGGACAGGGGGCCCATAGATACGCAGTATTTT.

The gene calls are TRBV19 and TRBJ1-1; D unclear. V lost 5 bases and J lost 10, with 20 bases in between. The CDR3 is 14 amino acids. Germline-derived CDR1 and CDR2 are LNHDA and SQIVND (reference sequence). The CDR3 protein is CASSPGSPGSIAFF. Written as DNA, the CDR3 is TGTGCCAGTAGTCCGGGGTCCCCCGGGTCTATAGCTTTCTTT.

V and J are TRBV18 and TRBJ1-1, with 10 nucleotides matching TRBD1. Germline trimming cut 3 bases from V and 4 bases from J; bases unmatched to any gene: 14. CDR3 length: 18 residues. Germline CDR1 and CDR2: KGHSH and LQKENI. The CDR3 spells CASSPRSSGQGLRTEAFF. The CDR3 DNA reads TGTGCCAGCTCACCGCGAAGCTCGGGACAGGGGTTGCGCACTGAAGCTTTCTTT.

V is TRBV19 and J is TRBJ1-1; possible D gene TRBD1, 6 bases. This CDR3 comprises 14 residues. V dropped 4 bases and J dropped 8 bases, with 17 bases sitting between them. Germline CDR1 LNHDA, CDR2 SQIVND (reference sequence). The CDR3 sequence is CASSRIGTSGEAFF. The CDR3 bases are TGTGCCAGTAGTAGGATCGGGACAAGCGGAGAAGCTTTCTTT.

The chain combines TRBV6-5 with TRBJ1-3; D is possibly TRBD1 (6 bases). This CDR3 is 16 amino acids long. Germline V gene lookup returns CDR1 MNHEY and CDR2 SVGAGI. The V gene lost 0 bases and the J gene lost 3 bases, with 12 bases spanning the gap. CDR3 sequence reads: CASSYSAGAGGNTIYF. Written as DNA, the CDR3 is TGTGCCAGCAGTTACTCCGCAGGGGCTGGTGGAAACACCATATATTTT.

The chain joins TRBV5-6 to TRBJ2-1; 10 positions match TRBD2. Germline V gives CDR1 SGHDT, CDR2 YYEEEE. The CDR3 spans 16 residues. V lost 2 bases and J lost 10; bases outside the gene matches: 12. Here the CDR3 DNA reads TGTGCCAGCAGCTTTGGGTGGCTAGCGGGGGTACGCGAGCAGTTCTTC. This encodes CASSFGWLAGVREQFF.

J is TRBJ2-5 and V is TRBV6-2 or TRBV6-3; 10 positions agree with TRBD2. Looked up from germline, CDR1 is MNHEY and CDR2 is SVGEGT. V shed 2 bases, J shed 5 bases, and the junction held 11 bases outside the gene matches. The CDR3 totals 17 residues. The CDR3 DNA follows: TGTGCCAGCAGTTACCCCAGCGGGGGGGCTGTGGTCGAGACCCAGTACTTC. This gives the protein CASSYPSGGAVVETQYF.

The chain combines TRBV7-8 with TRBJ2-5; 9 bases align to TRBD2. J gave up 5 bases and V 4 bases, and 5 bases lay outside the gene matches. CDR1 and CDR2 from the germline V gene are SGHVS and FQNEAQ. This CDR3 is built from 14 residues. DNA of the CDR3: TGTGCCAGCAGCTGGGCAGGACTAGCGGAGACCCAGTACTTC. This sequence encodes CASSWAGLAETQYF.

In DNA, the CDR3 is TGTGCCAGCAGCTTCCAACAGGCCCAAGAGACCCAGTACTTC. This gives the protein CASSFQQAQETQYF. The chain combines TRBV11-1 with TRBJ2-5; D is perhaps TRBD1 (5 bases). The germline V and J ends were trimmed by 3 bases and 1 base, with 9 bases remaining between them. Germline assignment: CDR1 SGHAT and CDR2 FQDESV (reference sequence). There are 14 residues in the CDR3.

The chain employs TRBV11-3 and TRBJ2-7, with a possible D match to TRBD2 (6 bases). CDR1 and CDR2 (germline): SGHNT, YENEEA. V was cut by 7 bases and J by 2 bases, with 15 bases left in between. This CDR3 spans 14 amino acids. The CDR3, as DNA: TGTGCCAGCACATCCGGGACTCTTACCTACGAGCAGTACTTC. This gives the protein CASTSGTLTYEQYF.

There are a few counts of this clone. This chain joins TRBV2 and TRBJ1-3, with a tentative D call TRBD1 (6 bases). The V gene lost 3 bases and the J gene lost 0 bases, with 6 bases spanning the gap. CDR1 is SNHLY, CDR2 FYNNEI, per germline. This CDR3 contains 14 residues. This CDR3 reads CASSEDSSGNTIYF. DNA for the CDR3: TGTGCCAGCAGTGAGGACAGCTCTGGAAACACCATATATTTT.

The J gene is TRBJ1-2, the V gene TRBV3-1 (or the pseudogene TRBV3-2), with no clear D. From germline, CDR1 is LGHDT and CDR2 YNNKEL (reference sequence). Between the trimmed V and J ends, which lost 1 base and 7 bases, there was a span of 19 bases. The CDR3 spans 16 residues. The CDR3 region is CASSQGYQVRPGGYTF. CDR3 in DNA: TGTGCCAGCAGCCAAGGATATCAGGTACGCCCAGGTGGCTACACCTTC.

The chain is built from TRBV7-2 and TRBJ2-2; 9 nucleotides agree with TRBD1. V was pared by 5 bases and J by 2 bases, with 12 bases of the junction left unmatched. This CDR3 is 18 amino acids long. The germline gives CDR1 SGHTA, CDR2 FQGNSA. CDR3 DNA: TGTGCCAGCAGCCCCAGAGGACAGGGGCTCCCAAACACCGGGGAGCTGTTTTTT. Translating gives CASSPRGQGLPNTGELFF.

The V gene is TRBV6-2 or TRBV6-3, the J gene TRBJ2-1; TRBD1 matches at 9 bases. Per the germline V gene, CDR1 is MNHEY and CDR2 is SVGEGT. Trimming took 6 bases from V and 3 from J; bases not matched to a gene: 6. The CDR3 extends over 15 amino acids. The CDR3 region has the DNA TGTGCCAGCAGCCCTGACAGGGGGTTCTACAATGAGCAGTTCTTC. Encoded protein: CASSPDRGFYNEQFF.

This CDR3 is CASSLTSASTDTQYF. The DNA for the CDR3 is TGTGCCAGCAGCCTAACTAGCGCCTCCACAGATACGCAGTATTTT. V is TRBV11-1 and J is TRBJ2-3; TRBD2 matches 7 bases. CDR3 length equals 15 residues. V was clipped by 5 bases and J by 2 bases; unmatched bases: 7. The germline V gene has CDR1 SGHAT and CDR2 FQDESV (reference sequence).

V and J are TRBV6-6 and TRBJ2-7; 12 nucleotides agree with TRBD2. In germline, CDR1 is MNHNY, CDR2 SVGAGI (reference sequence). The CDR3 length is 16 residues. J was trimmed by 0 bases and V by 5 bases; bases with no gene match: 5. The CDR3 protein is CASSRVTSGSSYEQYF. The CDR3 region has the DNA TGTGCCAGCAGTCGCGTGACTAGCGGGAGCTCCTACGAGCAGTACTTC.

V usage is TRBV6-1 and J usage is TRBJ1-6; unclear D gene. The germline V gene has CDR1 MNHNS and CDR2 SASEGT. The CDR3 has 15 residues. V lost 2 bases and J lost 10, with 15 bases in between. The CDR3 region is CASSELSVFKSPLHF. CDR3 sequence (DNA): TGTGCCAGCAGTGAACTTTCGGTTTTCAAGTCACCCCTCCACTTT.

The chain links TRBV15 to TRBJ2-6; D uncertain. Germline assignment: CDR1 LNHNV and CDR2 YYDKDF (reference sequence). CDR3 length equals 16 residues. Trimming cost V 4 bases and J 4 bases, with 14 bases left between them. This chain's CDR3 is CATSKGLSEGANVLTF. CDR3 DNA sequence: TGTGCCACCAGCAAAGGCCTTTCGGAGGGGGCCAACGTCCTGACTTTC.

The chain carries TRBV2 and TRBJ2-2, with D possibly matching TRBD2 (5 bases). Germline V gene data show CDR1 as SNHLY and CDR2 as FYNNEI. Trimming stripped 8 bases from V and 1 base from J, with 11 bases between. This CDR3 region has 14 residues. Written as DNA, the CDR3 is TGTGCCAGCTGGTTAGGAGGGAACACCGGGGAGCTGTTTTTT. Protein sequence: CASWLGGNTGELFF.

The chain uses TRBV3-1 (or the pseudogene TRBV3-2) and TRBJ2-6; 8 positions match TRBD1. The germline V gene has CDR1 LGHDT and CDR2 YNNKEL (reference sequence). The junction had 17 bases not matched to a gene; V was cut back by 4 bases and J by 0 bases. This CDR3 has 21 amino acids. The CDR3 sequence is CASSLDRTGNLASSGANVLTF. The CDR3 DNA reads as TGTGCCAGCAGCCTCGACCGGACAGGGAACTTGGCGAGCTCTGGGGCCAACGTCCTGACTTTC.

The rearrangement links TRBV5-1 to TRBJ2-5, with D possibly matching TRBD1 (5 bases). The CDR3 loop spans 15 amino acids. Germline V gene lookup returns CDR1 SGHRS and CDR2 YFSETQ. V was cut by 0 bases and J by 5 bases, with 14 bases left in between. CDR3: CASSLGARVRETQYF. CDR3 nucleotide sequence: TGCGCCAGCAGCTTGGGGGCCAGGGTCCGGGAGACCCAGTACTTC.

V is TRBV19 and J is TRBJ1-1; D uncertain. The CDR3 sequence is 15 residues long. Per germline, CDR1 LNHDA and CDR2 SQIVND (reference sequence). Between the trimmed V and J ends, which lost 4 bases and 2 bases, there was a span of 14 bases. CDR3 residues: CASSSRRRVNTEAFF. CDR3 in DNA: TGTGCCAGTAGTAGCCGGCGTCGGGTTAACACTGAAGCTTTCTTT.

The CDR3 loop is CASSQGLWGAFF. The DNA for the CDR3 is TGTGCCAGCAGCCAGGGTCTTTGGGGAGCTTTCTTT. The genes are TRBV6-5 and TRBJ1-1, with D possibly TRBD1 on 5 matching bases. Germline CDR1 MNHEY, CDR2 SVGAGI. V gave up 6 bases and J gave up 10 bases, with 15 bases separating them. The CDR3 has 12 amino acids.